A single T cell receptor (beta chain) is shown here with its context. This sample was taken from a study of Tregs in tolerant kidney transplant recipients. TCRdb's copy holds only in-frame clones and misses some; the assay was immunoSEQ multiplex PCR. Here the sample spans tens of thousands of clones, 80% to 95% being singletons. Trimming shortened V by 4 bases and J by 6 bases, and 22 bases separated the two germline ends. The CDR3 has 16 residues. CDR1 is SGHDN and CDR2 is FVKESK in the germline V gene. The nonmyeloablative bone marrow transplants came from related graft donors, with transient mixed chimerism.

This chain links TRBV14 with TRBJ2-7; D possibly corresponds to TRBD1 (6 bases). The receptor was derived from a human patient who received a combined kidney and bone marrow transplant. A subset of T cells may come from the graft donor. Here the sequenced sample was CD4+ T cells from blood (PBMCs), taken 12 months after the transplant. CDR3 in amino acids: CASSLLPGHTSGEQYF. As DNA, the CDR3 is TGTGCCAGCAGCCTGCTTCCGGGACACACCTCCGGCGAGCAGTACTTC.